This T cell receptor beta chain was identified in a study of shared T cell receptors in the human thymus. The CDR3 length is 17 residues. Germline CDR1 is LNHDA and CDR2 is SQIVND (reference sequence). Trimming removed 2 bases from V and 1 base from J; junction bases left unmatched: 9. Assay used: immunoSEQ multiplex PCR; TCRdb lists only in-frame clones, some missing. The table has roughly 700,000 clones, around 87% seen once. These data also formed part of another study, on human thymus T cells. Per that study: It was healthy Finnish infants having corrective surgery for congenital heart defects who were the donors. Resections obtained during corrective heart surgery supplied the thymus tissue. Apparent bias marked the V and J gene usage of thymic and blood repertoires. Related reports documented highly overlapping thymic repertoires among unrelated individuals.

Source material: thymocytes. The chain carries TRBV19 and TRBJ2-5; TRBD2 matches 8 bases. The sequence came from a boy younger than two with a congenital heart defect. CDR3: CASSIWSGGGPQETQYF. In DNA, the CDR3 is TGTGCCAGTAGTATATGGTCTGGCGGGGGGCCCCAAGAGACCCAGTACTTC.